This T cell receptor (beta chain) was documented in a study of blood T cell repertoires in COVID-19. At the level of the study: What the recovered Cohort 3 donors had was two negative PCRs, clearance, or symptom resolution. In each case, the material was cDNA or gDNA derived from T cells, B-cell-depleted T cells, or PBMCs.

As processed by the authors: Amplification with reference gene primers provided the estimates of nucleated cell counts. The assay was immunoSEQ multiplex PCR, and TCRdb's table has in-frame clones only and misses some. V and J calls and clone size follow that table, whereas D and trimming were derived from the DNA. The sample comprises approximately 150,000 clones, about 80% of which are singletons, and under 4.5% rests with the top ten. Individuals aged roughly 18 to 95 years were recruited from 20 to 25 US areas. In germline, CDR1 is SGHRS, CDR2 YFSETQ. V was pared by 4 bases and J by 4 bases, with 10 bases of the junction left unmatched. This CDR3 comprises 15 residues.

Sequenced input: PBMCs or T cells enriched from blood (not recorded which). The receptor was isolated from a man aged 50 or older in a cohort exposed to, infected with or recovered from COVID-19 (not recorded which). The chain links TRBV5-1 to TRBJ1-1, with 7 bases that match TRBD1. CDR3 region: CASSTTTGWSTEAFF. DNA for the CDR3: TGCGCCAGCAGCACGACGACAGGGTGGTCCACTGAAGCTTTCTTT.